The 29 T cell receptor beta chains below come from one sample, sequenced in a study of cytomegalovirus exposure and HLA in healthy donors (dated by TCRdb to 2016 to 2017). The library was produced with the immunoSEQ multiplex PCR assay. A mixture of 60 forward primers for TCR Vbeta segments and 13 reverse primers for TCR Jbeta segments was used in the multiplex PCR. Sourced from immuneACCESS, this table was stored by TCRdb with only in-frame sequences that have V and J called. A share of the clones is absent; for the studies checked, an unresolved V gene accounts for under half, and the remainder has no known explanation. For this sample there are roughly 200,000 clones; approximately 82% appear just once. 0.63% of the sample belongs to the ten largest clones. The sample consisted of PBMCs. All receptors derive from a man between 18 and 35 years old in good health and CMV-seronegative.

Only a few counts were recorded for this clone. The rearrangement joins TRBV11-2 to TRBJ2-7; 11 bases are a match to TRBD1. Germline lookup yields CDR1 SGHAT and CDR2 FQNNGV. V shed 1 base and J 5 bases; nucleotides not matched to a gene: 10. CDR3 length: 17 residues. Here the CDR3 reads CASSLGVRRGQGDEQYF. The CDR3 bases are TGTGCCAGCAGCTTAGGTGTGAGGCGGGGACAGGGGGACGAGCAGTACTTC.

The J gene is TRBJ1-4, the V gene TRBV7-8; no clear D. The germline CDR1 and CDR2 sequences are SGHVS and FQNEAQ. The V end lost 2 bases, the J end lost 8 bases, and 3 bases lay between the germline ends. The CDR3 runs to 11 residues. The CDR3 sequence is CASSLREKLFF. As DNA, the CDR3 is TGTGCCAGCAGCTTACGGGAAAAACTGTTTTTT.

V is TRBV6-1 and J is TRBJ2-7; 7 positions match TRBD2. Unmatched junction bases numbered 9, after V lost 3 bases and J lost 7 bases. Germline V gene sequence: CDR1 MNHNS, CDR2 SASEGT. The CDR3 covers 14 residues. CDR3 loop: CASSEGGSLGEQYF. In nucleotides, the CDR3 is TGTGCCAGCAGTGAGGGGGGGTCGCTTGGTGAGCAGTACTTC.

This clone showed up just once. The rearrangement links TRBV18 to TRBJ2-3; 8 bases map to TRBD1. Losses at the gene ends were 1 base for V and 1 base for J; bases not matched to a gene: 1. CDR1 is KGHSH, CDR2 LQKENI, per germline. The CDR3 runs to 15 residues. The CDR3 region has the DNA TGTGCCAGCTCACCACTGGGACAGGGCACAGATACGCAGTATTTT. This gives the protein CASSPLGQGTDTQYF.

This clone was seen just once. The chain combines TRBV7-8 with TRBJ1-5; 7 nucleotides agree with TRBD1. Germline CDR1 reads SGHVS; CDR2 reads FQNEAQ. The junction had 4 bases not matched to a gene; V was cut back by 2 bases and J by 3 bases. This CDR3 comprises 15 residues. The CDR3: CASSLPGQFNQPQHF. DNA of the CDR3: TGTGCCAGCAGCTTACCGGGACAGTTCAATCAGCCCCAGCATTTT.

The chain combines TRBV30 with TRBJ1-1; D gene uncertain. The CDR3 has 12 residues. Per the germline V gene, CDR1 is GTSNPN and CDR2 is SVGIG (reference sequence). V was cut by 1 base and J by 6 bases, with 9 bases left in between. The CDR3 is CAWSGGMAEAFF. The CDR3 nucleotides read TGTGCCTGGAGTGGAGGGATGGCTGAAGCTTTCTTT.

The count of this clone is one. The DNA for the CDR3 is TGTGCCAGCAGCCGGCCGGGACAAGGGGCAAACACCATATATTTT. This codes for CASSRPGQGANTIYF. This sequence joins TRBV7-9 and TRBJ1-3; D possibly corresponds to TRBD1 (6 bases). The CDR3 totals 15 residues. Germline CDR1 and CDR2: SEHNR and FQNEAQ (reference sequence). V was trimmed by 5 bases and J by 6 bases, leaving 17 bases between them.

Here the CDR3 reads CASSGSGGPYEQYF. CDR3 DNA: TGTGCCAGCAGTGGAAGCGGGGGGCCCTACGAGCAGTACTTC. The V gene is TRBV6-1, the J gene TRBJ2-7, with 9 bases fitting TRBD2. This CDR3 contains 14 residues. From germline, CDR1 is MNHNS and CDR2 SASEGT. V shed 4 bases, J shed 2 bases, and the junction held 3 bases outside the gene matches.

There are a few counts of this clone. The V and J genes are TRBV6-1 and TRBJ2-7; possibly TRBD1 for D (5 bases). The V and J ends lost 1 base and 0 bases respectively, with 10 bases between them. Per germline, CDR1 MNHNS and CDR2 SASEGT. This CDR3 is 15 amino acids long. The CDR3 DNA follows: TGTGCCAGCAGTGAAGGCAACAGGCACTCCTACGAGCAGTACTTC. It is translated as CASSEGNRHSYEQYF.

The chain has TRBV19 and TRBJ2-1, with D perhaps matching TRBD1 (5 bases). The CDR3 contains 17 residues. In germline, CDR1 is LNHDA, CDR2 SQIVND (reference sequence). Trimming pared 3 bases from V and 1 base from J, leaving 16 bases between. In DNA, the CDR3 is TGTGCCAGTAGTATTAGTTGGGCAGGGCGTTCCTACAATGAGCAGTTCTTC. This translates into CASSISWAGRSYNEQFF. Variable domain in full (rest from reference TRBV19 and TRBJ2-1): DGGITQSPKYLFRKEGQNVTLSCEQNLNHDAMYWYRQDPGQGLRLIYYSQIVNDFQKGDIAEGYSVSREKKESFPLTVTSAQKNPTAFYLCASSISWAGRSYNEQFFGPGTRLTVL.

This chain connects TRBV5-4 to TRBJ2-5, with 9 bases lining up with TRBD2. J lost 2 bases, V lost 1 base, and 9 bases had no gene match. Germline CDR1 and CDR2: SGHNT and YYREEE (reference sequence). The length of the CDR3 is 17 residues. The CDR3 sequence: CASSLSRLADEQETQYF. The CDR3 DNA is TGTGCCAGCAGCTTGAGTAGACTAGCGGATGAACAAGAGACCCAGTACTTC.

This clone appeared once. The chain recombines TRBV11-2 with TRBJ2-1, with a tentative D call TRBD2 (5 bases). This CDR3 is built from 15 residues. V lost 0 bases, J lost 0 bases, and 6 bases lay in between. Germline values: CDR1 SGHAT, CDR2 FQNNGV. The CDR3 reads CASSLEGSSYNEQFF. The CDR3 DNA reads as TGTGCCAGCAGCTTAGAAGGGAGCTCCTACAATGAGCAGTTCTTC.

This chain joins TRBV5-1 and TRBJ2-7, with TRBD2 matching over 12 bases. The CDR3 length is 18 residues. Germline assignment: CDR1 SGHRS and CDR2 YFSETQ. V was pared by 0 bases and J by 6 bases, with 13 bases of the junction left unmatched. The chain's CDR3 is CASSLGVTSGRNSGEQYF. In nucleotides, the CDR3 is TGCGCCAGCAGCTTGGGGGTGACTAGCGGGAGAAACTCCGGCGAGCAGTACTTC.

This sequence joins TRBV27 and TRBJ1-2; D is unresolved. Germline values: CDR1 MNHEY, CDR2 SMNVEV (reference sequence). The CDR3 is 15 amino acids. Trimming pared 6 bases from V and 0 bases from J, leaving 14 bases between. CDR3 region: CASRQLYGANYGYTF. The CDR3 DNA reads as TGTGCCAGCAGACAACTGTATGGAGCTAACTATGGCTACACCTTC.

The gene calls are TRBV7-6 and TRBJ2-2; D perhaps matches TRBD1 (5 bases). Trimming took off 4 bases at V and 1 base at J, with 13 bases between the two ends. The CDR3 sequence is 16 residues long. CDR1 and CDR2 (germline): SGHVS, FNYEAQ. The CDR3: CASSYRQNLNTGELFF. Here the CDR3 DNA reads TGTGCCAGCAGCTACAGACAGAACTTGAACACCGGGGAGCTGTTTTTT.

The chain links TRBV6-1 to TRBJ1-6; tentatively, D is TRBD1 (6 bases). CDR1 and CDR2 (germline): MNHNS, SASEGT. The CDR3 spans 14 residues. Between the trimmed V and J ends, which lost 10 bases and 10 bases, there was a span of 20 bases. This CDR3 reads CATREGGGGSPLHF. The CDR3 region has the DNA TGTGCCACCCGTGAGGGAGGGGGAGGGTCACCCCTCCACTTT.

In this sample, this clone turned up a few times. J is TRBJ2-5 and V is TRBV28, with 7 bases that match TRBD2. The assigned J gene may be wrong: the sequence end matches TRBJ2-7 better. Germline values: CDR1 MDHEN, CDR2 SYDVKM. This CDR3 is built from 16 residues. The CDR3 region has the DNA TGTGCCAGCAGTCCGCACTTTGGCGGGGGTCCCTACGAGCAGTACTTC. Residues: CASSPHFGGGPYEQYF.

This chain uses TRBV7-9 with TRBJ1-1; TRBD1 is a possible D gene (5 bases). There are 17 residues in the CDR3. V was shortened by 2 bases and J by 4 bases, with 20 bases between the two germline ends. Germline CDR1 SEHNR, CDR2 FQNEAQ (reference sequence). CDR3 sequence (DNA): TGTGCCAGCAGCTTATCTATAGGACACAGCGGGAGCACTGAAGCTTTCTTT. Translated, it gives CASSLSIGHSGSTEAFF.

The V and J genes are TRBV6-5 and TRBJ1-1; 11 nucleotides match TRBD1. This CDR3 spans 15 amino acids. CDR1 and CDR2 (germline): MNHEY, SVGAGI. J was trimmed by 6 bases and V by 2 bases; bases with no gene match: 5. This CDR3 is CASSYTGTGGPEAFF. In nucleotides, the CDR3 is TGTGCCAGCAGTTACACCGGGACAGGGGGTCCTGAAGCTTTCTTT.

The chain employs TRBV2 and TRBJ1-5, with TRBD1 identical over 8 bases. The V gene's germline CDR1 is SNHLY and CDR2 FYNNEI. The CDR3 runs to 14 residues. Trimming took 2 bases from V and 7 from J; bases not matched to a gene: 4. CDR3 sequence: CASSEQGARQPQHF. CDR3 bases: TGTGCCAGCAGTGAACAGGGGGCCAGGCAGCCCCAGCATTTT.

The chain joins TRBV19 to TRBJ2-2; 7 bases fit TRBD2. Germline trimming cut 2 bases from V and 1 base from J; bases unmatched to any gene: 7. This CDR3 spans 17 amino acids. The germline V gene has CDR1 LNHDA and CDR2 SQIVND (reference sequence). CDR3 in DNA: TGTGCCAGTAGTATATCGGGAGTAGCGGGGAACACCGGGGAGCTGTTTTTT. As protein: CASSISGVAGNTGELFF.

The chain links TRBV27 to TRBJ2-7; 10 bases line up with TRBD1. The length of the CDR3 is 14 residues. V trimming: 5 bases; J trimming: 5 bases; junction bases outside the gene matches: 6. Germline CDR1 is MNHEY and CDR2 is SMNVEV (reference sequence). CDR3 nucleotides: TGTGCCAGCAGTCCCCCGACAGGGGGCAACGAGCAGTACTTC. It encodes CASSPPTGGNEQYF.

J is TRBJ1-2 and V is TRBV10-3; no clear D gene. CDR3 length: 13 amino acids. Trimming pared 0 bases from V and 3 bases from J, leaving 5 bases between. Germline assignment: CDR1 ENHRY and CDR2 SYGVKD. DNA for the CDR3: TGTGCCATCAGTGAGTCTTCAGACTATGGCTACACCTTC. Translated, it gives CAISESSDYGYTF.

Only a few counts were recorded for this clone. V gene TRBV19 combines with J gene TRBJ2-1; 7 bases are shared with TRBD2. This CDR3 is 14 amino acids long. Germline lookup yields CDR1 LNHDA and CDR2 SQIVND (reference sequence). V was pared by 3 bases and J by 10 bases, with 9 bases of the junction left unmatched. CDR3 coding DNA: TGTGCCAGTAGTATCTCTGGGGGGGGAGGGGAGCAGTTCTTC. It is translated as CASSISGGGGEQFF. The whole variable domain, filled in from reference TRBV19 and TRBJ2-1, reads DGGITQSPKYLFRKEGQNVTLSCEQNLNHDAMYWYRQDPGQGLRLIYYSQIVNDFQKGDIAEGYSVSREKKESFPLTVTSAQKNPTAFYLCASSISGGGGEQFFGPGTRLTVL.

CDR3 sequence: CAIKLAGGLGTDTQYF. The CDR3 DNA reads as TGTGCCATCAAACTAGCGGGAGGATTGGGCACAGATACGCAGTATTTT. The chain carries TRBV10-3 and TRBJ2-3; 12 bases are a match to TRBD2. The germline V gene has CDR1 ENHRY and CDR2 SYGVKD. V gave up 7 bases and J gave up 1 base; unmatched junction bases: 6. CDR3 length: 16 amino acids.

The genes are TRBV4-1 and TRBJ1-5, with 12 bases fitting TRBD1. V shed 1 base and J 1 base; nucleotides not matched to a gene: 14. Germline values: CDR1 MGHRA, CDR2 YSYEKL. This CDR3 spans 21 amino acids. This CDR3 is CASSQGKGRDRGPGSNQPQHF. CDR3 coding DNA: TGCGCCAGCAGCCAAGGGAAAGGGCGGGACAGGGGGCCAGGGAGCAATCAGCCCCAGCATTTT.

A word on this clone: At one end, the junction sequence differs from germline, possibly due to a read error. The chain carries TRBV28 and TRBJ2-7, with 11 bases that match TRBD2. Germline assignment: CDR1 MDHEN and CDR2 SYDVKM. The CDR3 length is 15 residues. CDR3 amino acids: CASGLIAGGQVEQYF. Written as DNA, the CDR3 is TGTGCCAGCGGTTTAATAGCGGGAGGGCAAGTTGAGCAGTACTTC.

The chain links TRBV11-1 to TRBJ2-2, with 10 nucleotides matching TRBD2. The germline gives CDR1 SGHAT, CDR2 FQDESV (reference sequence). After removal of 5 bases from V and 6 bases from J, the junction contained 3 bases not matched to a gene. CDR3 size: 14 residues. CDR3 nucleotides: TGTGCCAGCAGCCCGGGACTAGCGTCCGGGGAGCTGTTTTTT. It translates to CASSPGLASGELFF.

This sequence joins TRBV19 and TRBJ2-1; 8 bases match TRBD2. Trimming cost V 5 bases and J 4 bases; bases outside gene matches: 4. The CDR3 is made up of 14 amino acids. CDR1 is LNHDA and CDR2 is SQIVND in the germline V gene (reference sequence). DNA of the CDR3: TGTGCCAGTAGTGCACTAGCGGAGTACAATGAGCAGTTCTTC. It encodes CASSALAEYNEQFF.